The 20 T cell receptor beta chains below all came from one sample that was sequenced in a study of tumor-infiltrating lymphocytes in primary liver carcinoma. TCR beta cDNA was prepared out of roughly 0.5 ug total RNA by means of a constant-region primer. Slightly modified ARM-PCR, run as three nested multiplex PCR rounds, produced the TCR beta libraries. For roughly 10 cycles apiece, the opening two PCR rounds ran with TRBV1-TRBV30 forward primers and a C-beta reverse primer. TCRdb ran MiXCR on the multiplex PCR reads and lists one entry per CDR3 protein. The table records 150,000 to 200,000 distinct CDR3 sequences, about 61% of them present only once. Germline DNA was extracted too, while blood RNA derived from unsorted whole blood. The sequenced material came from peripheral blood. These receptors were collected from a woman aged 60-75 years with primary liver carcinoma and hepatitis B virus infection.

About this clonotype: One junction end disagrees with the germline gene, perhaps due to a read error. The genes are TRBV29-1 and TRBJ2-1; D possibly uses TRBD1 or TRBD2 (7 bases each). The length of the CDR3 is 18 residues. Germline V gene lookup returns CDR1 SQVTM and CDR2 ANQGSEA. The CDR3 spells CSVEDRQGGGVDYKEQFF. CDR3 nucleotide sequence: TGCAGCGTTGAAGATAGACAGGGTGGGGGGGTGGACTACAAAGAGCAGTTCTTC.

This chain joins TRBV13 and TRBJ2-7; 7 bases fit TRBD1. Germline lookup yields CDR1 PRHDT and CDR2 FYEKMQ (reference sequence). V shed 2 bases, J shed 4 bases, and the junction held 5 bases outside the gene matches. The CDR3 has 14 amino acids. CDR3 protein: CASSLLARGYEQYF. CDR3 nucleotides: TGTGCCAGCAGCTTATTGGCCAGGGGGTACGAGCAGTACTTC.

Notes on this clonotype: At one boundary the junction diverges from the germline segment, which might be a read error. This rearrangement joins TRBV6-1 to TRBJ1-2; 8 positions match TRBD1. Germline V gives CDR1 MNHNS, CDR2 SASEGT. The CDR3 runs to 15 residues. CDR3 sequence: CASREYRQGNYGNTF. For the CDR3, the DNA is TGTGCCAGCAGAGAATATCGACAGGGGAACTATGGCAACACCTTC.

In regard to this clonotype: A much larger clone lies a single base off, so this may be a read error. CDR3 loop: CASSLRRALGNTEALF. The CDR3 DNA follows: TGTGCCAGCAGTTTACGCAGGGCCCTTGGGAACACTGAAGCTCTCTTT. The chain joins TRBV12-3 or TRBV12-4 to TRBJ1-1, with a weak D call TRBD1 (5 bases). The CDR3 has 16 amino acids.

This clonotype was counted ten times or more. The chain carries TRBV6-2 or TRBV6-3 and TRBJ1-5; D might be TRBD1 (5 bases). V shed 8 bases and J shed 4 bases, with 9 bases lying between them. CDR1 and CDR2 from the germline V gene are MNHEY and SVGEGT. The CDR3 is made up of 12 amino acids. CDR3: CASGHRNQPQHF. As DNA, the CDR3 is TGTGCCAGCGGACACCGAAATCAGCCCCAGCATTTT.

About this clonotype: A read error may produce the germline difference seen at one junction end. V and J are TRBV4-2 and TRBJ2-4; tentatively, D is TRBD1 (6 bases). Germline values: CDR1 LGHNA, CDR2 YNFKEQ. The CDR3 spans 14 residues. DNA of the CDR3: TGTGCCAGCATCCAAGGGGGAGCCAAAAACATTCAGTACTTC. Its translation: CASIQGGAKNIQYF.

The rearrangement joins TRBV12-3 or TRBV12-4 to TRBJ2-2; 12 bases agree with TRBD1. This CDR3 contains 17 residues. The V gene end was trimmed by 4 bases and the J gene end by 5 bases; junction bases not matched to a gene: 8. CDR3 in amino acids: CASSYYGTGGWTGELFF. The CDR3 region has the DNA TGTGCCAGCAGTTATTATGGGACAGGGGGCTGGACCGGGGAGCTGTTTTTT.

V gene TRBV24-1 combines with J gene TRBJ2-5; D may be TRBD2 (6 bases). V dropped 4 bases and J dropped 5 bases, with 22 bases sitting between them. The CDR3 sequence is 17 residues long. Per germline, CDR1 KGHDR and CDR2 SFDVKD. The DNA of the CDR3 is TGTGCCACCAGTGACGCTACTAGCAGGAGGTCAGGGGAGACCCAGTACTTC. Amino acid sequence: CATSDATSRRSGETQYF.

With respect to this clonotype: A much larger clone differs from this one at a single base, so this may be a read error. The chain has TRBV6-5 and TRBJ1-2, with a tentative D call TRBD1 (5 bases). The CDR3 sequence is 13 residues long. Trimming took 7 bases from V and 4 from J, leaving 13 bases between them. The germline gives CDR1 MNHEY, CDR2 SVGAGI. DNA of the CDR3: TGTGCCAGCAACAAGGACGGGACCTATGGCTACACCTTC. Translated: CASNKDGTYGYTF.

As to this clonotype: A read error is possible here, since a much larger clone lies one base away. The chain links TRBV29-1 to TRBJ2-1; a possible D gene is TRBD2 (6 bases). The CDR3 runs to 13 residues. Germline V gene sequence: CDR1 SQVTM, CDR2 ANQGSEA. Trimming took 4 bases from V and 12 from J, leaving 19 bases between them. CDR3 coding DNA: TGCAGCGTTGTAAGTCGGGAGTCAGTAGGGCAGTTCTTC. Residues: CSVVSRESVGQFF.

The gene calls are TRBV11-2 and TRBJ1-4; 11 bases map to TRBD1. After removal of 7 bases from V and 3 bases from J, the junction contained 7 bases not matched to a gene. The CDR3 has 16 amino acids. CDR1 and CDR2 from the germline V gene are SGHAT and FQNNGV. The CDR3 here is CASILGDRGANEKLFF. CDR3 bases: TGTGCCAGCATCTTGGGGGACAGGGGGGCTAATGAAAAACTGTTTTTT. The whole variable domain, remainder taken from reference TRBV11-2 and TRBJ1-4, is EAGVAQSPRYKIIEKRQSVAFWCNPISGHATLYWYQQILGQGPKLLIQFQNNGVVDDSQLPKDRFSAERLKGVDSTLKIQPAKLEDSAVYLCASILGDRGANEKLFFGSGTQLSVL.

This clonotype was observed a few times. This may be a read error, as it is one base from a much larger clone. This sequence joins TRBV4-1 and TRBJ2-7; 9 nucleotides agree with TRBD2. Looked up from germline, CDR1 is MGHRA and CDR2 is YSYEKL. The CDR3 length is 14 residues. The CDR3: CASSREAGGYGQYF. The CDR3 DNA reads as TGCGCCAGCAGCAGGGAAGCGGGAGGCTACGGGCAGTACTTC.

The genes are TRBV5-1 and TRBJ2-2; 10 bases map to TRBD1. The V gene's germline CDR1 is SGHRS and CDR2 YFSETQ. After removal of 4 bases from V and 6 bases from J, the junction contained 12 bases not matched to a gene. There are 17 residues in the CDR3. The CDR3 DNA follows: TGCGCCAGCAGCCCAAGGGGACAGGGGTCCCTAGCCGGGGAGCTGTTTTTT. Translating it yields CASSPRGQGSLAGELFF.

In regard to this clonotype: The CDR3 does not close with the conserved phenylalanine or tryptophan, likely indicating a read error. Here the CDR3 DNA reads TGCGTCAGCAGTTTGTCCGGGACCTACGAGCAGTACTCC. This sequence encodes CVSSLSGTYEQYS. The rearrangement links TRBV4-1 to TRBJ2-7; maybe TRBD2 (5 bases). Germline V CDR1 and CDR2: MGHRA, YSYEKL. The CDR3 runs 13 residues.

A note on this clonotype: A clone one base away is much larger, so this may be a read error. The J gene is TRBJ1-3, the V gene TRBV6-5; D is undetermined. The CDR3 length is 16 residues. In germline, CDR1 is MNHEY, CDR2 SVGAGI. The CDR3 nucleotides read TGTGCCAGCAGTTACTCACAGACATCAACTGGAACCACCATATATTTT. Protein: CASSYSQTSTGTTIYF.

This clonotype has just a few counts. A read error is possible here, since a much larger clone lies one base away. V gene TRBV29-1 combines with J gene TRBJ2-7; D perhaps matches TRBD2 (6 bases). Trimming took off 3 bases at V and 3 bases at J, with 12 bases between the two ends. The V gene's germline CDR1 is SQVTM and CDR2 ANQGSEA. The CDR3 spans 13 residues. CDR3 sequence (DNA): TGCAGCGTTGAGGGTAGCGGAGTCTACGAGCAGTACTTC. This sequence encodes CSVEGSGVYEQYF.

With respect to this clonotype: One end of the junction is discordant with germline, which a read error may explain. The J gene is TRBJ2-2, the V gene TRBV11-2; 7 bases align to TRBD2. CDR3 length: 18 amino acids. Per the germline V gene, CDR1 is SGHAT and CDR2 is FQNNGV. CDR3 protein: CVSGFGSGLLAITGELFF. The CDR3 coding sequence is TGTGTCAGCGGCTTCGGAAGCGGACTACTAGCGATCACCGGGGAGCTGTTTTTT.

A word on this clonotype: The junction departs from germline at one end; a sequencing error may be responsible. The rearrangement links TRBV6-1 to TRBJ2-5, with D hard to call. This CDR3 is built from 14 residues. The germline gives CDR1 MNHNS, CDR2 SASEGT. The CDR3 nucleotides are TGTGCCAACAGTGAACTTTGGAACCAAGAGACCCAGTACTTC. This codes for CANSELWNQETQYF.

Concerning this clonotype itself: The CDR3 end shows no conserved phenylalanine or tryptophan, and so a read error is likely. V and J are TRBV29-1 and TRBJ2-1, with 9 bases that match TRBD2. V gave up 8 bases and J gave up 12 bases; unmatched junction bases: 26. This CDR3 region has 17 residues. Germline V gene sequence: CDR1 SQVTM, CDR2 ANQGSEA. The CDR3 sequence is CSLHPASGTSRKSAQFL. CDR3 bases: TGCAGCCTACACCCGGCTAGCGGGACGTCCCGAAAGAGTGCGCAGTTCCTC.

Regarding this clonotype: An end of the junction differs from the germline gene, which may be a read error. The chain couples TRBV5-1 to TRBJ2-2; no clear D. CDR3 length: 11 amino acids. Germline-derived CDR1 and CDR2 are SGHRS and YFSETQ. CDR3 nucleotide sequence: TGTGCCAGCAGCTTATACGAGGAGCTGTTTTTT. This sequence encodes CASSLYEELFF.